The clone carrying this TCR beta chain occurred a few times. The data belong to a study of OX40 agonist ivuxolimab in advanced cancers. TCRdb keeps only in-frame clones here, not all; method: immunoSEQ multiplex PCR. This sample carries fewer than 70,000 clones, 87% of them seen once, and the ten largest clones take 2.5% to 3%. Germline V gene sequence: CDR1 MGHDK, CDR2 SYGVNS. The V and J ends lost 4 bases and 0 bases, in that order; junction bases with no gene match: 5. This CDR3 region has 16 residues. The input for sequencing was CD4+ or CD8+ T cells sorted from blood, taken in a trial of the OX40 agonist ivuxolimab. The chain carries TRBV25-1 and TRBJ2-1; 8 bases agree with TRBD1. This receptor was taken from an adult with an advanced solid tumor such as melanoma, head and neck, liver or kidney cancer. The CDR3 is CASSGSDRGSYNEQFF. The CDR3 coding sequence is TGTGCCAGCAGTGGGTCAGACAGGGGCTCCTACAATGAGCAGTTCTTC.